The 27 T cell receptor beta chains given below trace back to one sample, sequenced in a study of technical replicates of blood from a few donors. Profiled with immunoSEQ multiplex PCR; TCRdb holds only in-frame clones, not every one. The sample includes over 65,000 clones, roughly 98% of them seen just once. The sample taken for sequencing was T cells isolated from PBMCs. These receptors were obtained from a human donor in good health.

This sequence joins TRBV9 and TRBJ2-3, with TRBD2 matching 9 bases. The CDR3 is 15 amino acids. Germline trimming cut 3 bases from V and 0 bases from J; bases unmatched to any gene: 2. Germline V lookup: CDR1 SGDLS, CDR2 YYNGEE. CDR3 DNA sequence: TGTGCCAGCAGCGGTACTAGCGGGAGCACAGATACGCAGTATTTT. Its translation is CASSGTSGSTDTQYF.

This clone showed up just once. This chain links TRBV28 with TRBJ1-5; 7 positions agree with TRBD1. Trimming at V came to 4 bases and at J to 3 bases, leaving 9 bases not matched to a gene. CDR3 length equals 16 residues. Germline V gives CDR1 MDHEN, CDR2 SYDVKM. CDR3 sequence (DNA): TGTGCCAGCAGTTCAAATCGGGACAGACCCAATCAGCCCCAGCATTTT. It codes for CASSSNRDRPNQPQHF.

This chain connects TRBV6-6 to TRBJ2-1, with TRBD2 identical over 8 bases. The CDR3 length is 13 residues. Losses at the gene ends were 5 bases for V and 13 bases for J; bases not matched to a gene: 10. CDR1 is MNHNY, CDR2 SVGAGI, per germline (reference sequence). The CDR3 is CASSPGTSGIQFF. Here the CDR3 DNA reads TGTGCCAGCAGTCCCGGGACTAGTGGTATCCAGTTCTTC.

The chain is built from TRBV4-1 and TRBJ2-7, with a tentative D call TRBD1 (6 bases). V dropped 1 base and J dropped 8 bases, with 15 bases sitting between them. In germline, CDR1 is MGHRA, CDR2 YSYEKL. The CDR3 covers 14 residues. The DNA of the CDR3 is TGCGCCAGCAGCCAAGGGGGGCCTACTGAAAAGCAGTACTTC. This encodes CASSQGGPTEKQYF.

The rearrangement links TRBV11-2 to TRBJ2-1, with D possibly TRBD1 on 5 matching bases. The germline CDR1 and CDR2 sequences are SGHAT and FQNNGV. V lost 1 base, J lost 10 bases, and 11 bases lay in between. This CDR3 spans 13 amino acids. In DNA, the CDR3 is TGTGCCAGCAGCTTAGGCGATAACAGGGAGCAGTTCTTC. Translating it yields CASSLGDNREQFF.

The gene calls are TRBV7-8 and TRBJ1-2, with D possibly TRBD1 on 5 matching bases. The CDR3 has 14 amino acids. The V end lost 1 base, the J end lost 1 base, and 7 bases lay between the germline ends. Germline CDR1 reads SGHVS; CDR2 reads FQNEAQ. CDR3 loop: CASSLETVNYGYTF. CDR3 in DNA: TGTGCCAGCAGCTTAGAGACAGTTAACTATGGCTACACCTTC.

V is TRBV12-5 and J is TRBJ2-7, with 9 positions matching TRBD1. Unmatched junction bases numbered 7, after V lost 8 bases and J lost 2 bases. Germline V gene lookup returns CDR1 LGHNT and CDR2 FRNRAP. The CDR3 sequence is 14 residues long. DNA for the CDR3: TGTGCTAGTAGATGGACAGGGGACCCCTACGAGCAGTACTTC. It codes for CASRWTGDPYEQYF.

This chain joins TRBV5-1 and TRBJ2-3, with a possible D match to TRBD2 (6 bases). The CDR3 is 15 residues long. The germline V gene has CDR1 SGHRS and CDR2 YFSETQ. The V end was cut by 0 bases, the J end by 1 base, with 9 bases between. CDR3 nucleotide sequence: TGCGCCAGCAGCTTGGGGGGGGTGGGCACAGATACGCAGTATTTT. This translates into CASSLGGVGTDTQYF.

The CDR3 spells CAWRDRGSYNEQFF. The CDR3 DNA sequence: TGTGCCTGGAGGGACAGGGGTTCCTACAATGAGCAGTTCTTC. This chain connects TRBV30 to TRBJ2-1; 9 bases match TRBD1. Per germline, CDR1 GTSNPN and CDR2 SVGIG (reference sequence). With V trimmed by 3 bases and J by 1 base, 1 base remained unmatched. The CDR3 has 14 amino acids.

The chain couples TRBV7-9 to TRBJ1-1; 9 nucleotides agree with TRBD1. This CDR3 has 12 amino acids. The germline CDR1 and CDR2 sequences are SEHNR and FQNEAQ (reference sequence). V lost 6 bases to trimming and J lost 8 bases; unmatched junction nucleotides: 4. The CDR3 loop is CASRLGTGEAFF. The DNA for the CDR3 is TGTGCCAGCAGACTCGGGACAGGGGAAGCTTTCTTT.

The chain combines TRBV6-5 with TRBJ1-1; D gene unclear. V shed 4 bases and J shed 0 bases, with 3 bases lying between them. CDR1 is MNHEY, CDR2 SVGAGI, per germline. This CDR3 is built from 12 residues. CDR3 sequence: CASSSMNTEAFF. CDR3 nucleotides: TGTGCCAGCAGTTCTATGAACACTGAAGCTTTCTTT.

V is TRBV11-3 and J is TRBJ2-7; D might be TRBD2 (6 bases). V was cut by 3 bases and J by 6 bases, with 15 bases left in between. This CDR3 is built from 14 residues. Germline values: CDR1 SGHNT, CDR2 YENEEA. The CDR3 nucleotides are TGTGCCAGCAGCTTCGGAGGGACTTTTTCCGAGCAGTACTTC. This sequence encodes CASSFGGTFSEQYF.

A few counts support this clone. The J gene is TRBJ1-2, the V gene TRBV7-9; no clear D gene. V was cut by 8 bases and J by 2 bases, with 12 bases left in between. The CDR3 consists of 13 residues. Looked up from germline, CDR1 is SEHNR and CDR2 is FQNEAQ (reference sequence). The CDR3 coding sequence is TGTGCCAGCGCAAGAGGAGGAAACTATGGCTACACCTTC. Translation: CASARGGNYGYTF.

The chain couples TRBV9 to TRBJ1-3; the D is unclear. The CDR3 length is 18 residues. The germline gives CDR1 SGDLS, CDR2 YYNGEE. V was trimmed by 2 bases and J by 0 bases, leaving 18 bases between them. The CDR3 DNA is TGTGCCAGCAGCGTTCGGACTGACGGGCGAGACTCTGGAAACACCATATATTTT. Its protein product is CASSVRTDGRDSGNTIYF. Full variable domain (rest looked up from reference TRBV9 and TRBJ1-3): DSGVTQTPKHLITATGQRVTLRCSPRSGDLSVYWYQQSLDQGLQFLIQYYNGEERAKGNILERFSAQQFPDLHSELNLSSLELGDSALYFCASSVRTDGRDSGNTIYFGEGSWLTVV.

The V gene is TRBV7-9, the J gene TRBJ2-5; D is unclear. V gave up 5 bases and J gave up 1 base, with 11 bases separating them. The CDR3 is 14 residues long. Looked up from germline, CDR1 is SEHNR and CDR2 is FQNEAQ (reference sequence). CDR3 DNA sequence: TGTGCCAGCAGCCCTCCTTTGAGCCAAGAGACCCAGTACTTC. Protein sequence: CASSPPLSQETQYF.

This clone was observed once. CDR3: CASSQDQAQETQYF. The CDR3, as DNA: TGTGCCAGCAGCCAAGATCAGGCACAAGAGACCCAGTACTTC. The chain employs TRBV4-2 and TRBJ2-5; D is undetermined. V was pared by 0 bases and J by 2 bases, with 7 bases between. The CDR3 runs 14 residues. Germline loops: CDR1 LGHNA, CDR2 YNFKEQ.

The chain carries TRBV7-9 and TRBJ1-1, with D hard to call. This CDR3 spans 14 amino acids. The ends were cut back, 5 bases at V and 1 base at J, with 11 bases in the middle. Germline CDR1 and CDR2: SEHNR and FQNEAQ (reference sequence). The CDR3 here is CASSIPGGNTEAFF. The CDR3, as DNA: TGTGCCAGCAGCATCCCGGGAGGGAACACTGAAGCTTTCTTT.

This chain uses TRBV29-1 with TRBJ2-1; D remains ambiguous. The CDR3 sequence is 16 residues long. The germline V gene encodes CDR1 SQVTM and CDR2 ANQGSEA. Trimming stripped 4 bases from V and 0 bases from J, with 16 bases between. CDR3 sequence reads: CSVGRSTVSSYNEQFF. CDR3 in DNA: TGCAGCGTTGGCCGCTCAACAGTAAGCTCCTACAATGAGCAGTTCTTC.

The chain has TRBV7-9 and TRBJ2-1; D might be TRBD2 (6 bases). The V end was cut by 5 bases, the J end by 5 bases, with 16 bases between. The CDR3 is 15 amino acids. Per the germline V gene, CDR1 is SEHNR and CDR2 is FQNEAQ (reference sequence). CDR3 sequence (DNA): TGTGCCAGCAGCCTACTCCGGGACTCTAACAATGAGCAGTTCTTC. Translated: CASSLLRDSNNEQFF.

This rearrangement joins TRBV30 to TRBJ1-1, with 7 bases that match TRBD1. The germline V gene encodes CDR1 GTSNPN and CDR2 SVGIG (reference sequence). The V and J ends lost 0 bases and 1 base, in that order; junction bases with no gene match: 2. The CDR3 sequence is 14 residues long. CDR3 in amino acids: CAWSVPGGNTEAFF. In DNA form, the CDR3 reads TGTGCCTGGAGTGTACCAGGGGGGAACACTGAAGCTTTCTTT.

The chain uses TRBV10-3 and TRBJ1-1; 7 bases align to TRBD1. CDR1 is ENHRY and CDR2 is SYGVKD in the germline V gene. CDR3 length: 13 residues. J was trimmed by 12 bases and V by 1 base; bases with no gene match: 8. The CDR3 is CAISELGQPGTFF. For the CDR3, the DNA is TGTGCCATCAGTGAGTTGGGACAGCCCGGAACTTTCTTT.

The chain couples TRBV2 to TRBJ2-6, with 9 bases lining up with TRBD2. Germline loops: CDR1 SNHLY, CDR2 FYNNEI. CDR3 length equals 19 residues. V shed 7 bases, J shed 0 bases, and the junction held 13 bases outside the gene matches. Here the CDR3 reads CASIGLWLAGSSGANVLTF. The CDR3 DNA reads TGTGCCAGCATTGGGCTATGGCTAGCGGGGTCCTCTGGGGCCAACGTCCTGACTTTC.

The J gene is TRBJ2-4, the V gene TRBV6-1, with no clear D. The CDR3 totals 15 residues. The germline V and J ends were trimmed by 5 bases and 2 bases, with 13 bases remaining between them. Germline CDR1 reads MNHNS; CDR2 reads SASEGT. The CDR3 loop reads CASSLTADPKNIQYF. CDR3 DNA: TGTGCCAGCAGTTTAACAGCCGACCCCAAAAACATTCAGTACTTC.

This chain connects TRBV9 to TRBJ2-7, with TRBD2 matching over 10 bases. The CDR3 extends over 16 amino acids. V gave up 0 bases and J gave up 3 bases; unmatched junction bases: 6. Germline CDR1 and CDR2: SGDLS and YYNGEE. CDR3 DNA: TGTGCCAGCAGCGTAGCCCCTAGCGGGGGAGGCTACGAGCAGTACTTC. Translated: CASSVAPSGGGYEQYF. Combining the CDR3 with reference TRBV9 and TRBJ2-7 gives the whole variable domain DSGVTQTPKHLITATGQRVTLRCSPRSGDLSVYWYQQSLDQGLQFLIQYYNGEERAKGNILERFSAQQFPDLHSELNLSSLELGDSALYFCASSVAPSGGGYEQYFGPGTRLTVT.

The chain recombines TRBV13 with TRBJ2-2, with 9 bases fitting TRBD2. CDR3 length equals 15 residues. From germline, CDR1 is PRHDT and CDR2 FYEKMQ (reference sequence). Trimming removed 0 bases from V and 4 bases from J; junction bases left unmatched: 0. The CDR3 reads CASSLGAGGTGELFF. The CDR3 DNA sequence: TGTGCCAGCAGCTTAGGAGCGGGGGGCACCGGGGAGCTGTTTTTT.

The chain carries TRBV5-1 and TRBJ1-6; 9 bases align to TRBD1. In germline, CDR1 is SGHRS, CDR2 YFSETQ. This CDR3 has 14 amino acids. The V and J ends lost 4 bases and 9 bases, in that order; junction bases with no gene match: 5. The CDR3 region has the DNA TGCGCCAGCAGCATGACAGGGGGGGGTTCACCCCTCCACTTT. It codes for CASSMTGGGSPLHF.

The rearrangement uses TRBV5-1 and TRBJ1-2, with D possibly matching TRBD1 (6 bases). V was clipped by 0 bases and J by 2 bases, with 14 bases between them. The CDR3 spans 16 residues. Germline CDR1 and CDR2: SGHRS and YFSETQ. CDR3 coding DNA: TGCGCCAGCAGCTTGGAGTGGGGGACACAGAACTATGGCTACACCTTC. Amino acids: CASSLEWGTQNYGYTF.